The 10 T cell receptor beta chains below come from one sample, sequenced in a study of vaccination and CD4 T cells after COVID-19. No antigen has been identified for these receptors. Treatment noted: approximately 9-day PBMC culture with coronavirus spike peptide pools or control peptides (ViraFEST assay). These CD4+ T cells came from an unexposed donor, sampled before the COVID-19 pandemic (2011-2018). Sequence data for DNA of cultured CD4+ T cells were generated by the Oncomine TCR Beta short-read assay. TCRdb redid the calling of the PCR reads with MiXCR, one entry per CDR3 protein. Altogether about 5,500 distinct CDR3 sequences are present, about two fifths being singletons, with the ten largest covering around 43%. Material for sequencing was CD4+ T cells from blood, cultured in vitro. These receptors came from a human donor in good health.

The chain recombines TRBV12-3 or TRBV12-4 with TRBJ2-5, with TRBD2 matching 7 bases. After removal of 6 bases from V and 5 bases from J, the junction contained 12 bases not matched to a gene. The CDR3 totals 15 residues. In DNA form, the CDR3 reads TGTGCCAGCAGCCCCGAAGCCGGGCGGGAGGAGACCCAGTACTTC. Amino acids: CASSPEAGREETQYF.

A few counts support this clonotype. The V and J genes are TRBV19 and TRBJ1-1, with 8 bases fitting TRBD1. Germline CDR1 is LNHDA and CDR2 is SQIVND (reference sequence). The V gene end was trimmed by 7 bases and the J gene end by 3 bases; junction bases not matched to a gene: 7. There are 14 residues in the CDR3. The CDR3 is CASTPQGVYTEAFF. CDR3 bases: TGTGCCAGTACCCCACAGGGGGTTTACACTGAAGCTTTCTTT.

The genes are TRBV10-3 and TRBJ1-1; the D is unclear. There are 13 residues in the CDR3. V lost 5 bases to trimming and J lost 6 bases, with 13 bases between them. Germline V gene lookup returns CDR1 ENHRY and CDR2 SYGVKD. The CDR3 coding sequence is TGTGCCATCAGTATGGTTGGGGATTCTGAAGCTTTCTTT. This sequence encodes CAISMVGDSEAFF.

There are a few counts of this clonotype. This chain joins TRBV7-9 and TRBJ2-7; D ambiguous. Germline V CDR1 and CDR2: SEHNR, FQNEAQ (reference sequence). CDR3 size: 18 residues. Trimming cost V 1 base and J 5 bases, with 24 bases left between them. The CDR3 loop is CASSLGLRTVVPYHEQYF. In DNA, the CDR3 is TGTGCCAGCAGCTTAGGCCTGCGGACCGTAGTCCCCTATCACGAGCAGTACTTC.

A remark on this clonotype: A read error is likely here: a far larger clone is one base away. The chain employs TRBV7-6 and TRBJ2-5; D is unresolved. This CDR3 contains 11 residues. Germline V gene lookup returns CDR1 SGHVS and CDR2 FNYEAQ. V lost 4 bases and J lost 2, with 2 bases in between. The CDR3 here is CASSSQETQYF. The DNA of the CDR3 is TGTGCCAGCAGCTCTCAAGAGACCCAGTACTTC. The full variable domain, rest sourced from reference TRBV7-6 and TRBJ2-5, is GAGVSQSPRYKVTKRGQDVALRCDPISGHVSLYWYRQALGQGPEFLTYFNYEAQQDKSGLPNDRFSAERPEGSISTLTIQRTEQRDSAMYRCASSSQETQYFGPGTRLLVL.

A few counts support this clonotype. The chain uses TRBV7-3 and TRBJ2-1, with a tentative D call TRBD2 (6 bases). The ends were cut back, 5 bases at V and 4 bases at J, with 9 bases in the middle. CDR1 and CDR2 (germline): SGHTA, FQGTGA. The length of the CDR3 is 13 residues. As DNA, the CDR3 is TGTGCCAGCAGCGCCGGGAGTTACAATGAGCAGTTCTTC. Translated, it gives CASSAGSYNEQFF.

Relative to its sample, this clonotype is medium-sized. This chain uses TRBV4-2 with TRBJ2-5, with TRBD2 as a possible D gene (6 bases). Germline V gene lookup returns CDR1 LGHNA and CDR2 YNFKEQ. CDR3 length equals 14 residues. The germline V and J ends were trimmed by 0 bases and 3 bases, with 8 bases remaining between them. The CDR3 DNA reads TGTGCCAGCAGCCAAGACGCGGGGAAAGAGACCCAGTACTTC. Translating it yields CASSQDAGKETQYF.

This clonotype was seen only a few times. This chain links TRBV20-1 with TRBJ1-2; D ambiguous. Looked up from germline, CDR1 is DFQATT and CDR2 is SNEGSKA (reference sequence). Trimming removed 5 bases from V and 7 bases from J, with 17 bases in between. The CDR3 spans 13 residues. CDR3 residues: CSALETDDGGYTF. The CDR3 nucleotides read TGCAGTGCTCTAGAGACCGACGACGGTGGCTACACCTTC.

This chain links TRBV7-8 with TRBJ1-5; a weak D match, TRBD1 (6 bases). Per the germline V gene, CDR1 is SGHVS and CDR2 is FQNEAQ. The V and J ends lost 3 bases and 0 bases respectively, with 12 bases between them. The CDR3 loop spans 16 amino acids. CDR3 DNA sequence: TGTGCCAGCAGCTTGGGGGGGGCAGATAGCAATCAGCCCCAGCATTTT. Amino acid sequence: CASSLGGADSNQPQHF.

The V gene is TRBV6-2 or TRBV6-3, the J gene TRBJ2-3, with D perhaps matching TRBD2 (6 bases). With 7 bases removed from V and 0 bases from J, the gap between germline ends came to 14 bases. This CDR3 spans 15 amino acids. CDR1 is MNHEY, CDR2 SVGEGT, per germline. The CDR3 DNA follows: TGTGCCAGCACCCCGAGGGCGGGGAGCACAGATACGCAGTATTTT. Amino acids: CASTPRAGSTDTQYF.